This paragraph covers one TCR beta chain sequence. The CDR3 runs 16 residues. Deletions cut 0 bases from V and 7 bases from J, with 16 bases between. Germline CDR1 and CDR2: LNHDA and SQIVND (reference sequence). The sample is drawn from a study of blood T cell repertoires in COVID-19. Study context: Samples taken during acute and convalescent COVID-19 were collected in the United States, Italy and Spain. The cDNA or gDNA used as material had been derived from T cells, B-cell-depleted T cells, or PBMCs.

How the authors handled the data: Amplification with reference gene primers provided the estimates of nucleated cell counts. This table comes from immunoSEQ multiplex PCR, and its TCRdb copy is limited to in-frame clones, with some not included. V and J calls and clone size are copied from that table; D and trimming were computed from the DNA. The table records around 310,000 clones, roughly 90% of them present only once. The rearrangement uses TRBV19 and TRBJ2-1; D possibly corresponds to TRBD2 (5 bases). Sample: peripheral blood. This TCR came from a woman aged 50 to 60 with active or convalescent COVID-19. CDR3 nucleotide sequence: TGTGCCAGTAGTATAGACTCTCGCCTAGCTACGAATGAGCAGTTCTTC. This codes for CASSIDSRLATNEQFF.